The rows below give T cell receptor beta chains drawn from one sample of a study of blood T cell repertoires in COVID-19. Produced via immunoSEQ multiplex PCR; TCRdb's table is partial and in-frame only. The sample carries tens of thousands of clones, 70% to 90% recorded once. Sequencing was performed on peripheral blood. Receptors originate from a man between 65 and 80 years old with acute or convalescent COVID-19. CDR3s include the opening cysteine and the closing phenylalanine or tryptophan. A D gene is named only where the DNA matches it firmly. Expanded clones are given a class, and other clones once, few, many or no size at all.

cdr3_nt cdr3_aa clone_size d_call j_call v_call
TGTGCCAGTAGTATCGTCCCCTTGAGGGTCGGGGGAGAGACCCAGTACTTC CASSIVPLRVGGETQYF NA NA TRBJ2-5 TRBV19
TGTGCCACCAGCAGAGATCGTGCTAGCGGTACGAACACCGGGGAGCTGTTTTTT CATSRDRASGTNTGELFF NA TRBD2 TRBJ2-2 TRBV15
TGTGCCAGCAGTATTAGCGGGGGGCTCTACGAGCAGTACTTC CASSISGGLYEQYF NA TRBD2 TRBJ2-7 TRBV7-2
TGTGCCAGCAGCAAATCCGGCCAGGGAACCGCCAAAAACATTCAGTACTTC CASSKSGQGTAKNIQYF NA NA TRBJ2-4 TRBV21-1
TGTGCCAGCAGCTCCTTCGGGACTAGCGGGGTCAACAATGAGCAGTTCTTC CASSSFGTSGVNNEQFF once TRBD2 TRBJ2-1 TRBV7-3
TGTGCCAGAAGCTCCGGCCGGACGGGGACAGGCTACGAGCAGTACTTC CARSSGRTGTGYEQYF NA TRBD1 TRBJ2-7 TRBV5-3
TGTGCCAGCAGTTTGCCCACTCTCAATGAGCAGTTCTTC CASSLPTLNEQFF NA NA TRBJ2-1 TRBV6-5
TGTGCCAGCAGTTACGAGCGGGGGGCCCCCTCCGAGCAGTACTTC CASSYERGAPSEQYF NA TRBD2 TRBJ2-7 TRBV6-6
TGCGCCAGCAGCTTTGGACAGGGAGGGTATGGCTACACCTTC CASSFGQGGYGYTF NA TRBD1 TRBJ1-2 TRBV5-1
TGTGCCAGCCAATACACGGCTGGGCAGGGAAGGCAGTACTTC CASQYTAGQGRQYF NA NA TRBJ2-7 TRBV6-5
TGTGCCACCAGTGACCCCCGGCGGACTGGAAACACCATATATTTT CATSDPRRTGNTIYF NA NA TRBJ1-3 TRBV24-1
TGTGCCAGCAGCGTAGATAGGACTGGGCCGGAAGAGACCCAGTACTTC CASSVDRTGPEETQYF NA NA TRBJ2-5 TRBV9
TGTGCCAGCAGCTTCCTGGGACAGGGTGATGCTGAAGCTTTCTTT CASSFLGQGDAEAFF NA TRBD1 TRBJ1-1 TRBV5-8
TGTGCCAGCAGTACGGGACAGCTTAGCAATCAGCCCCAGCATTTT CASSTGQLSNQPQHF NA TRBD1 TRBJ1-5 TRBV6-2/TRBV6-3
TGTGCCAGCAGTCCTTTGGACAGGGGTGCAAATCAGCCCCAGCATTTT CASSPLDRGANQPQHF NA TRBD1 TRBJ1-5 TRBV27
TGTGCCAGCTCACCACCGGCCCGAAAAGAGACCCAGTACTTC CASSPPARKETQYF NA NA TRBJ2-5 TRBV18
TGTGCCAGCAGCTCCGTTGCAGCGGTCCAGAACACTGAAGCTTTCTTT CASSSVAAVQNTEAFF NA NA TRBJ1-1 TRBV7-3
TGCAGTGCTAGTCGGAGGGAGGGTGAAAAACTGTTTTTT CSASRREGEKLFF NA NA TRBJ1-4 TRBV20-1
TGTGCCAGCAGCTTGGGCCAGACCAGGCGGGGCCAAGGGAGGCAGTACTTC CASSLGQTRRGQGRQYF few NA TRBJ2-7 TRBV5-4
TGTGCCAGCAGTGGTGGAGGGGGCCCGTATAGCAATCAGCCCCAGCATTTT CASSGGGGPYSNQPQHF NA TRBD1 TRBJ1-5 TRBV6-1
TGTGCCAGCAGCCCTACGGACAGGGGGGTGTCTAATGAAAAACTGTTTTTT CASSPTDRGVSNEKLFF NA TRBD1 TRBJ1-4 TRBV7-2
TGTGCCAGCAGCCAAGATCAGGGGTCGCACACCGGGGAGCTGTTTTTT CASSQDQGSHTGELFF NA NA TRBJ2-2 TRBV4-2
TGTGCCAGCAGCCTCGACGGGGTCAGAACTAGCACAGATACGCAGTATTTT CASSLDGVRTSTDTQYF NA NA TRBJ2-3 TRBV7-9
TGTGCCAGCAGCAGACCGGGACAGGGGTTCGGCTATGGCTACACCTTC CASSRPGQGFGYGYTF NA TRBD1 TRBJ1-2 TRBV11-2
TGTGCCAGCAGCCAAGATACTTATACGCAGTATTTT CASSQDTYTQYF NA NA TRBJ2-3 TRBV3-1/TRBV3-2
TGTGCCAGCAGCCCCCGGTCTCTGGCCCGGGGAACTGAAGCTTTCTTT CASSPRSLARGTEAFF NA NA TRBJ1-1 TRBV7-2
TGTGCCTGGAGTTCCCTATTACAGGGGGCAAACTATGGCTACACCTTC CAWSSLLQGANYGYTF NA TRBD1 TRBJ1-2 TRBV30